The rows below give T cell receptor beta chains drawn from one sample of a study of cytomegalovirus exposure and HLA in healthy donors. TCRdb's copy holds only in-frame clones and misses some; the assay was immunoSEQ multiplex PCR. The top ten clones hold approximately 1% of a sample with more than 70,000 clones, about 95% of them seen once. Input material: PBMCs. These receptors were obtained from a woman between 18 and 30 years old in good health and CMV-seronegative. Both conserved end residues are trimmed from each CDR3. The D gene is left open where the match is weak.

D gene: TRBD1
V gene: TRBV9
J gene: TRBJ2-4
CDR3 protein: ASSRETGQLNIQY

D gene: TRBD1
V gene: TRBV9
J gene: TRBJ2-1
CDR3 protein: ASSVRGQGAGEQF

D gene: TRBD2
V gene: TRBV6-5
J gene: TRBJ2-1
CDR3 protein: ASSYRAGGNEQF

D gene: TRBD2
V gene: TRBV11-2
J gene: TRBJ2-7
CDR3 protein: ASSLDRGDSYEQY

D gene: NA
V gene: TRBV7-8
J gene: TRBJ2-2
CDR3 protein: ASSWQGGELF

D gene: TRBD2
V gene: TRBV27
J gene: TRBJ2-1
CDR3 protein: ASSWTSGSGYEQF

D gene: TRBD1
V gene: TRBV10-3
J gene: TRBJ1-1
CDR3 protein: AISERDRDYINTEAF

D gene: NA
V gene: TRBV2
J gene: TRBJ1-1
CDR3 protein: ASSEVRETEAF

D gene: NA
V gene: TRBV4-3
J gene: TRBJ1-1
CDR3 protein: ASSQAVRNAEAF

D gene: NA
V gene: TRBV19
J gene: TRBJ2-6
CDR3 protein: ASSIGDTISGANVLT

D gene: NA
V gene: TRBV29-1
J gene: TRBJ2-7
CDR3 protein: SVNHGGRDSYEQY

D gene: TRBD1
V gene: TRBV15
J gene: TRBJ1-5
CDR3 protein: ATSRARDRENQPQH

D gene: NA
V gene: TRBV30
J gene: TRBJ2-5
CDR3 protein: AWSVGRRETQY

D gene: NA
V gene: TRBV4-2
J gene: TRBJ2-7
CDR3 protein: ASSQDFSGIYEQY

D gene: TRBD1
V gene: TRBV9
J gene: TRBJ1-1
CDR3 protein: ASSAGDSNTEAF

D gene: TRBD2
V gene: TRBV5-6
J gene: TRBJ2-1
CDR3 protein: ASSLLPTSGINEQF

D gene: NA
V gene: TRBV6-1
J gene: TRBJ1-6
CDR3 protein: ASRAGNVSPLH

D gene: NA
V gene: TRBV29-1
J gene: TRBJ1-1
CDR3 protein: SVVALEATEAF

D gene: NA
V gene: TRBV29-1
J gene: TRBJ1-2
CDR3 protein: SVRKQGEIYGYT

D gene: TRBD2
V gene: TRBV2
J gene: TRBJ2-1
CDR3 protein: ASSPGLAGGPDEQF

D gene: NA
V gene: TRBV2
J gene: TRBJ1-2
CDR3 protein: ASSASPQGSNYGYT

D gene: TRBD1
V gene: TRBV4-2
J gene: TRBJ1-4
CDR3 protein: ASSPGTGDNEKLF

D gene: NA
V gene: TRBV9
J gene: TRBJ2-3
CDR3 protein: ASSLGRVASTDTQY

D gene: TRBD2
V gene: TRBV29-1
J gene: TRBJ2-1
CDR3 protein: SVSGTSGNVNNEQF

D gene: TRBD2
V gene: TRBV9
J gene: TRBJ2-1
CDR3 protein: ASMDGSGGSYNEQF

D gene: NA
V gene: TRBV18
J gene: TRBJ2-5
CDR3 protein: ASSEYQETQY

D gene: NA
V gene: TRBV11-2
J gene: TRBJ2-1
CDR3 protein: ASSLGLNNEQF

D gene: NA
V gene: TRBV11-2
J gene: TRBJ2-3
CDR3 protein: ASSLDRWGDTQY

D gene: TRBD2
V gene: TRBV27
J gene: TRBJ2-7
CDR3 protein: ASSLRGESNEQY

D gene: TRBD1
V gene: TRBV25-1
J gene: TRBJ1-2
CDR3 protein: ASSVPGTGNIYGYT

D gene: NA
V gene: TRBV28
J gene: TRBJ2-2
CDR3 protein: ASSVVQGSNTGELF

D gene: NA
V gene: TRBV27
J gene: TRBJ1-1
CDR3 protein: ASSLQADSPPTEAF

D gene: NA
V gene: TRBV6-1
J gene: TRBJ1-3
CDR3 protein: ASSAEPSSGNTIY

D gene: NA
V gene: TRBV30
J gene: TRBJ2-5
CDR3 protein: AWSRDPGETQY

D gene: NA
V gene: TRBV6-5
J gene: TRBJ1-6
CDR3 protein: ASSDRRDSPLH

D gene: NA
V gene: TRBV7-9
J gene: TRBJ1-4
CDR3 protein: ASSLGRGSEKLF

D gene: TRBD1
V gene: TRBV5-4
J gene: TRBJ2-3
CDR3 protein: ASSPGQVLTDTQY

D gene: TRBD2
V gene: TRBV29-1
J gene: TRBJ2-5
CDR3 protein: SVELAGGREETQY

D gene: NA
V gene: TRBV21-1
J gene: TRBJ2-7
CDR3 protein: ASTQWTDGREEQY

D gene: TRBD1
V gene: TRBV19
J gene: TRBJ2-7
CDR3 protein: ASSIMQGAYEQY

D gene: TRBD2
V gene: TRBV5-6
J gene: TRBJ2-7
CDR3 protein: ASSFSSGGTYEQY

D gene: TRBD1
V gene: TRBV7-9
J gene: TRBJ2-2
CDR3 protein: ASSGTGAGELF

D gene: TRBD2
V gene: TRBV7-6
J gene: TRBJ2-5
CDR3 protein: ASSLSPAGGRETQY

D gene: NA
V gene: TRBV30
J gene: TRBJ2-7
CDR3 protein: AWKAAGAHYEQY

D gene: NA
V gene: TRBV7-2
J gene: TRBJ2-2
CDR3 protein: ASSLGGPWGELF

D gene: NA
V gene: TRBV27
J gene: TRBJ1-2
CDR3 protein: ASRATGFHGYT

D gene: NA
V gene: TRBV10-3
J gene: TRBJ1-4
CDR3 protein: ATAGGSNEKLF

D gene: NA
V gene: TRBV2
J gene: TRBJ2-7
CDR3 protein: ASSERLGLAYEQY

D gene: NA
V gene: TRBV2
J gene: TRBJ1-2
CDR3 protein: ASSEVRQGGGYT

D gene: TRBD1
V gene: TRBV7-3
J gene: TRBJ2-7
CDR3 protein: ASSPGQGMEQY

D gene: TRBD2
V gene: TRBV30
J gene: NA
CDR3 protein: AWQAGGVNEQY